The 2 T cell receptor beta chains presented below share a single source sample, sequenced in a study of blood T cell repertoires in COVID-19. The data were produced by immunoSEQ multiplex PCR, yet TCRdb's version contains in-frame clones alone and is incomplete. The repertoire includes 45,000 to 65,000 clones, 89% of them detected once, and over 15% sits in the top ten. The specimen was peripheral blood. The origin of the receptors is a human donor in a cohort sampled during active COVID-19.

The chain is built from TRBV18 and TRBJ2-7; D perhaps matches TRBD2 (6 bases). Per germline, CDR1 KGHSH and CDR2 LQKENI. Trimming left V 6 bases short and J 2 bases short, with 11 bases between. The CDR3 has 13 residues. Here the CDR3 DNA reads TGTGCCAGCTCCCCGGGACTGGCCTACGAGCAGTACTTC. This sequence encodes CASSPGLAYEQYF.

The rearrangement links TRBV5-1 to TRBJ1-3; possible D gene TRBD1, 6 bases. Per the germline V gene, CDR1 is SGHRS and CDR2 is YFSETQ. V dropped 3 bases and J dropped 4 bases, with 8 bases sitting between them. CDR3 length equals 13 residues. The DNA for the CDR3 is TGCGCCAGCAGCTACGGGACAGGAAACACCATATATTTT. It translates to CASSYGTGNTIYF.